This is a list of T cell receptor beta chains from one sample in a study of cytomegalovirus exposure and HLA in healthy donors. Repertoires were generated with immunoSEQ multiplex PCR, while TCRdb's copy carries only in-frame clones and drops some. The sample shows more than 95,000 clones, roughly four fifths of them seen only once. The sequenced material came from PBMCs. The receptors originated from a man younger than 35 in good health and CMV-seronegative. Each CDR3 is given with its conserved first and last residue. The order of the fields is D gene, clone size, J gene, V gene, CDR3 DNA, CDR3 protein. A D gene is named only where the DNA matches it firmly. Clone size is stated in some rows and not others, as once, few, many or a class when expanded.

NA	NA	TRBJ2-7	TRBV28	TGTGCCAGCAGCGGCTACGAGCAGTACTTC	CASSGYEQYF
TRBD1	NA	TRBJ1-2	TRBV15	TGTGCCACCAGCAGTTTTTCGACAGGGGGAGATGGCTACACCTTC	CATSSFSTGGDGYTF
NA	NA	TRBJ1-5	TRBV15	TGTGCCACCAGCAGAGGAGATAGCAATCAGCCCCAGCATTTT	CATSRGDSNQPQHF
NA	NA	TRBJ1-1	TRBV27	TGTGCCAGCAGTTCCAGGGCGACCACTGAAGCTTTCTTT	CASSSRATTEAFF
NA	NA	TRBJ2-7	TRBV11-2	TGTGCCAGCAGCTTAGGGGAGCCGGTGGTGGGCTACGAGCAGTACTTC	CASSLGEPVVGYEQYF
TRBD1	NA	TRBJ1-4	TRBV19	TGTGCCAGTAGGATGGGACAGGGGGAGGTTGAAAAACTGTTTTTT	CASRMGQGEVEKLFF
NA	NA	TRBJ2-1	TRBV5-1	TGCGCCAGCAGCCCCTCCCAGGGCAATGAGCAGTTCTTC	CASSPSQGNEQFF
TRBD2	NA	TRBJ2-2	TRBV12-5	TGTGCTAGTGGTTTGGTAGCGGGGGGGAACACCGGGGAGCTGTTTTTT	CASGLVAGGNTGELFF
TRBD2	NA	TRBJ2-2	TRBV9	TGTGCCAGCAGGCGGGAGGGGCAGGGGCCGACCGGGGAGCTGTTTTTT	CASRREGQGPTGELFF
NA	few	TRBJ2-3	TRBV7-9	TGTTCCAGCAGCTTAGGGACGACAGGTATCAGTAGCACAGATACGCAGTATTTT	CSSSLGTTGISSTDTQYF
NA	once	TRBJ1-5	TRBV10-1	TGCGCCAGCAGTGTCCCCGGGGGGGGACGGAATCAGCCCCAGCATTTT	CASSVPGGGRNQPQHF
NA	NA	TRBJ2-7	TRBV7-2	TGTGCCAGCAGCTTAGGGGCGACCCCTGGAAGCCACGAGCAGTACTTC	CASSLGATPGSHEQYF
NA	NA	TRBJ2-1	TRBV6-1	TGTGCCAGCAGTGAAGTGAGGGGGTATGAGCAGTTCTTC	CASSEVRGYEQFF
NA	once	TRBJ2-1	TRBV7-3	TGTGCCAGCAGCACGCGACACAGCTCCTACAATGAGCAGTTCTTC	CASSTRHSSYNEQFF
TRBD1	NA	TRBJ1-5	TRBV5-6	TGTGCCAGCAGCTTCGGACAGGGGTCATCACAGCCCCAGCATTTT	CASSFGQGSSQPQHF
TRBD1	NA	TRBJ2-4	TRBV4-3	TGCGCCAGCAGCCAATCCGGGACAGGAAAAAACATTCAGTACTTC	CASSQSGTGKNIQYF
TRBD1	NA	TRBJ1-1	TRBV27	TGTGCCAGCAGTTTAGTAGGACAGGGGGCAGGAACTGAAGCTTTCTTT	CASSLVGQGAGTEAFF
TRBD1	NA	TRBJ1-1	TRBV5-6	TGTGCCAGCAGCTTAGGGACAGGGGGCTTTTGGAAGGCTTTCTTT	CASSLGTGGFWKAFF
NA	NA	TRBJ1-3	TRBV29-1	TGCAGCGTTGGGAGCTCTGGAAACACCATATATTTT	CSVGSSGNTIYF
TRBD2	NA	TRBJ2-2	TRBV7-2	TGTGCCAGCAGCTTAGACAAAGCGGGGGGGCCTGGCGGGGAGCTGTTTTTT	CASSLDKAGGPGGELFF
NA	NA	TRBJ1-1	TRBV11-1	TGTGCCAGCAGCTTCGGGGATCCCGGATCCACTGAAGCTTTCTTT	CASSFGDPGSTEAFF
TRBD1	NA	TRBJ1-2	TRBV11-2	TGTGCCAGCACCTTGACAGGGCTTGACTATGGCTACACCTTC	CASTLTGLDYGYTF
NA	NA	TRBJ1-4	TRBV11-2	TGTGCCAGCAGCTTCAATAGGGGGAAAGGGGAAAAACTGTTTTTT	CASSFNRGKGEKLFF
NA	NA	TRBJ1-2	TRBV6-1	TGTGCCAGCAGTGAAATTACGGGGATAGACGGCTACACCTTC	CASSEITGIDGYTF
NA	NA	TRBJ1-1	TRBV5-1	TGCGCCAGCAGCCCGCAAGGGGGGAACACTGAAGCTTTCTTT	CASSPQGGNTEAFF
NA	NA	TRBJ2-7	TRBV12-1	TGTGCCAGCAGCTTTCCGGGACTAGCTGCGTACGAGCAGTACTTC	CASSFPGLAAYEQYF
TRBD2	NA	TRBJ2-5	TRBV2	TGTGCCAGCAGTCAGACTAGCGGGGGGGGAGAGACCCAGTACTTC	CASSQTSGGGETQYF
TRBD1	NA	TRBJ2-5	TRBV5-6	TGTGCCAGCACCAGAACAGGGGGCGGCGGGCAGTACTTC	CASTRTGGGGQYF
TRBD2	NA	TRBJ2-1	TRBV7-9	TGTGCCAGCAGCTCCTGGGGACTAGCGGGCGATGAGCAGTTCTTC	CASSSWGLAGDEQFF
NA	NA	TRBJ1-5	TRBV25-1	TGTGCCAGCAGTGAATATACAGGGAATCAGCCCCAGCATTTT	CASSEYTGNQPQHF
TRBD2	NA	TRBJ2-3	TRBV19	TGTGCCAGTAGTGAGGTAGCGGGGAGCACAGATACGCAGTATTTT	CASSEVAGSTDTQYF
NA	few	TRBJ1-1	TRBV19	TGTGCCAGTAGTTGGGTTGGGGCGACTGAAGCTTTCTTT	CASSWVGATEAFF
TRBD1	NA	TRBJ1-1	TRBV5-1	TGCGCCAGCAGCCGGACAGGGGCGCTATACACTGAAGCTTTCTTT	CASSRTGALYTEAFF
TRBD2	NA	TRBJ2-2	TRBV6-6	TGTGCCACCGGGGAGGGTAGATTCACCGGGGAGCTGTTTTTT	CATGEGRFTGELFF
NA	once	TRBJ2-7	TRBV7-6	TGTGCCAGCAGCCCTGGGACATACTACGAGCAGTACTTC	CASSPGTYYEQYF